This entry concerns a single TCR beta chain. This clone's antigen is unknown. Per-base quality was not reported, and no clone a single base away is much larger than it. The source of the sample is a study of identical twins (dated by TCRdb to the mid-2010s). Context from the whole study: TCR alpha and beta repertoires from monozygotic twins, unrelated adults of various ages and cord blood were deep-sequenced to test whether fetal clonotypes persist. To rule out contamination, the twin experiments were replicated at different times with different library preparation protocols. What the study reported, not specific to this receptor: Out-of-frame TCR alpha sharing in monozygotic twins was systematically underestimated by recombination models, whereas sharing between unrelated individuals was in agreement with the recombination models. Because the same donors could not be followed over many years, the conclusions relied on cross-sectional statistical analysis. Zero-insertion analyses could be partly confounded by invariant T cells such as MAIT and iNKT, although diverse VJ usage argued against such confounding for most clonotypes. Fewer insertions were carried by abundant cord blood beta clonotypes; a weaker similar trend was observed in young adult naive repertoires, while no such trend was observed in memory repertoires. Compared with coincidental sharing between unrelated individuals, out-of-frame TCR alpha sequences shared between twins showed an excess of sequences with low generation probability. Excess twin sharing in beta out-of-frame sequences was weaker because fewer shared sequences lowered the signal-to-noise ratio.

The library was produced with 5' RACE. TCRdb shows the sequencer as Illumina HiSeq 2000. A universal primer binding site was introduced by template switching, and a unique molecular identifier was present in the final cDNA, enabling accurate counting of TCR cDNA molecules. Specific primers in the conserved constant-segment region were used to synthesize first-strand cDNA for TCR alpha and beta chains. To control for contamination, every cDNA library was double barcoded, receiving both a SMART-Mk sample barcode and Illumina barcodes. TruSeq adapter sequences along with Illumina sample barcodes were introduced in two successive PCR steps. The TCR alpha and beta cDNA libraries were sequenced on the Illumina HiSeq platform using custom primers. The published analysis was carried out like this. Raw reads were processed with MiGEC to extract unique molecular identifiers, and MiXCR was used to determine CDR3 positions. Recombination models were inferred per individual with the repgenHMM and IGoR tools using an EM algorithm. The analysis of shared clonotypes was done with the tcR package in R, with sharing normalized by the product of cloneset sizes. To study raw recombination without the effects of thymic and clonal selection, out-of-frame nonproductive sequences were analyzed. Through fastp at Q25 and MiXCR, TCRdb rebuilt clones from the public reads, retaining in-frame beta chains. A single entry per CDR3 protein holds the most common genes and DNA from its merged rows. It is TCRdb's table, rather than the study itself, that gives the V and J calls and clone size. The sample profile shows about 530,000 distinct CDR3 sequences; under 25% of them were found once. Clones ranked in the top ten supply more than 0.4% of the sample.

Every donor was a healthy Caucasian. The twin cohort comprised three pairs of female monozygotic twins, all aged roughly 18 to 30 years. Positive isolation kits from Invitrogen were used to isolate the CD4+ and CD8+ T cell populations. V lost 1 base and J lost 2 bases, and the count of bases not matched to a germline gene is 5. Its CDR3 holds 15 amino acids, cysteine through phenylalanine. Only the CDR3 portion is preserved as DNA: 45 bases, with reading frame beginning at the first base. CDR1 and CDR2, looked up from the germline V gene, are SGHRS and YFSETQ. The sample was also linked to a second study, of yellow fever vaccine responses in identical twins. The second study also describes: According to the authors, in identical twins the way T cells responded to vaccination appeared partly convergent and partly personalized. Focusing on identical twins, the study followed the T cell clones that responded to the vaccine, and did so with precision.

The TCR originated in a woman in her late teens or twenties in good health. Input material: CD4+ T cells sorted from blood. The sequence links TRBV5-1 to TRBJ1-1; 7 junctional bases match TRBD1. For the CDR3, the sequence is CASSLMGTANTEAFF. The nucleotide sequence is TGCGCCAGCAGCTTGATGGGGACAGCTAACACTGAAGCTTTCTTT.